This TCR beta chain was recovered during a study of molecular identifiers for immune sequencing clone quantification. TCRdb analysed the PCR reads with MiXCR anew, one entry per CDR3 protein. This table holds tens of thousands of distinct CDR3 sequences, more than 20% found once. CDR3 length: 18 residues. V shed 0 bases and J 2 bases; nucleotides not matched to a gene: 10. Germline CDR1 and CDR2: SGDLS and YYNGEE. This sequence joins TRBV9 and TRBJ2-2; 7 nucleotides align to TRBD2. This clonotype originated in a human donor in good health. Some libraries in this study had Jurkat cell RNA spiked in. The sample was naive CD8+ T cells from blood, with Jurkat cell RNA spiked in. Subset in this sample: FACS-sorted CD8+CD4-CCR7+CD45RA+ naive T cells. In nucleotides, the CDR3 is TGTGCCAGCAGCGTAGAAGAACTAGCGTACCCTAACACCGGGGAGCTGTTTTTT. It is translated as CASSVEELAYPNTGELFF.